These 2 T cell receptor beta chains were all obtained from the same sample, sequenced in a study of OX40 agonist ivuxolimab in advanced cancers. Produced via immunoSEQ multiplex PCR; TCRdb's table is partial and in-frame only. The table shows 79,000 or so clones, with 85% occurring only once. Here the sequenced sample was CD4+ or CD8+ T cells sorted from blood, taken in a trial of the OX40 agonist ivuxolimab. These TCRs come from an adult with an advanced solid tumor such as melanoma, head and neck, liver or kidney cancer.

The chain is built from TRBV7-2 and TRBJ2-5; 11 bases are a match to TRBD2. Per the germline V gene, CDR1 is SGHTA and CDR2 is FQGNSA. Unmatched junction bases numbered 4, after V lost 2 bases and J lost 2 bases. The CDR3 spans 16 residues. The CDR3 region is CASSLHRLAGQETQYF. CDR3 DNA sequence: TGTGCCAGCAGCTTACACCGACTAGCGGGGCAAGAGACCCAGTACTTC.

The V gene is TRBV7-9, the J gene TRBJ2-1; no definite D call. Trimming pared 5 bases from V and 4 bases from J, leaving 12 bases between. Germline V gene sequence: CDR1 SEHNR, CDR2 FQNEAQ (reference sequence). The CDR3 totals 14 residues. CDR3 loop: CASSPAALYNEQFF. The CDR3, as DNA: TGTGCCAGCAGCCCGGCGGCACTGTACAATGAGCAGTTCTTC. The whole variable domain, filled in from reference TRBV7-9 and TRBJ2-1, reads DTGVSQNPRHKITKRGQNVTFRCDPISEHNRLYWYRQTLGQGPEFLTYFQNEAQLEKSRLLSDRFSAERPKGSFSTLEIQRTEQGDSAMYLCASSPAALYNEQFFGPGTRLTVL.